This T cell receptor beta chain derives from a study of PD-L1 blockade in urothelial cancer. The overall study: Specimens of blood held a median count of 141,255 T cells.

Clones were sequenced by immunoSEQ multiplex PCR, and TCRdb holds only the in-frame ones, with some missing. Of some 52,000 clones listed, approximately 77% are singletons. The time point denotes: pretreatment peripheral blood. A total of 1 to 8 samples per patient were collected pretreatment and on-treatment. The TCR sequence derives from a man aged 65 to 79 with urothelial cancer. Here the sequenced sample was PBMCs, taken around atezolizumab (anti-PD-L1) treatment.

This chain's CDR3 is CASSPGQGARTGELFF. In DNA form, the CDR3 reads TGTGCCAGCAGCCCAGGACAGGGGGCGCGCACCGGGGAGCTGTTTTTT. This chain links TRBV7-3 with TRBJ2-2; 11 nucleotides line up with TRBD1. Germline V gene sequence: CDR1 SGHTA, CDR2 FQGTGA. The CDR3 covers 16 residues. Trimming cost V 5 bases and J 4 bases; bases outside gene matches: 6. The whole variable domain, filled in from reference TRBV7-3 and TRBJ2-2, reads GAGVSQTPSNKVTEKGKYVELRCDPISGHTALYWYRQSLGQGPEFLIYFQGTGAADDSGLPNDRFFAVRPEGSVSTLKIQRTERGDSAVYLCASSPGQGARTGELFFGEGSRLTVL.